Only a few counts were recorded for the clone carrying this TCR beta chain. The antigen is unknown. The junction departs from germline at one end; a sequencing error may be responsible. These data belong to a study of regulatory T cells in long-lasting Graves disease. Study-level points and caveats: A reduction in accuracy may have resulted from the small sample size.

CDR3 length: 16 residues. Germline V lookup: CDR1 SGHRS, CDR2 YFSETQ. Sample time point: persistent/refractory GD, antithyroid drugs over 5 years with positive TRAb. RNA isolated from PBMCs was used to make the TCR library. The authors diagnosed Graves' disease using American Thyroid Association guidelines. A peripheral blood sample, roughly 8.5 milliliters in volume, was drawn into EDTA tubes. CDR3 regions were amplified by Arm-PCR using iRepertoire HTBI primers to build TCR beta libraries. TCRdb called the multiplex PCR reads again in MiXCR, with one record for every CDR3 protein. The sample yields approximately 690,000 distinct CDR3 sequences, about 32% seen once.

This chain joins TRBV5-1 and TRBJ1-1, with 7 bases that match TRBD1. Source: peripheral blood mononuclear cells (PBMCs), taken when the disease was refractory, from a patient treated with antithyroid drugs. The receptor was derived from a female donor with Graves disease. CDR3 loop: CASRSGTAMRYTEAFF. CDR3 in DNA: TGTGCCAGCAGGTCCGGGACAGCAATGAGGTACACTGAAGCTTTCTTT.